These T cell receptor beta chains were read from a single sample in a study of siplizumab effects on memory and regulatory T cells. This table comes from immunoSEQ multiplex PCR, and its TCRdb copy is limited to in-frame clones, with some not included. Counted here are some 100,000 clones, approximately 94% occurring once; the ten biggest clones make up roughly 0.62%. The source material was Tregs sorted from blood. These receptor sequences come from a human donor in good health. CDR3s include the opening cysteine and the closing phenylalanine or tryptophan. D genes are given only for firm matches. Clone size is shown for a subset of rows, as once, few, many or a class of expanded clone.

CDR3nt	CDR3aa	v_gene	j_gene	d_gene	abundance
TGCGCCAGCAGCATACTAAACTTCGGGACAGTACCCTACGAGCAGTACTTC	CASSILNFGTVPYEQYF	TRBV5-1	TRBJ2-7	TRBD1	NA
TGCGCCAGCAGCTTGGGAGATGCGGGAGGCTACAATGAGCAGTTCTTC	CASSLGDAGGYNEQFF	TRBV5-1	TRBJ2-1	TRBD2	NA
TGTGCCAGTTTAGAAAACAGGCCCCTCGGCGCTGAAGCTTTCTTT	CASLENRPLGAEAFF	TRBV19	TRBJ1-1	NA	NA
TGTGCCAGCAGTGAATATCCAGGACCCAGCAATCAGCCCCAGCATTTT	CASSEYPGPSNQPQHF	TRBV6-1	TRBJ1-5	NA	NA
TGTGCCAGCAGTTACCCCGCCAAAGGGTCAGATACGCAGTATTTT	CASSYPAKGSDTQYF	TRBV6-6	TRBJ2-3	NA	NA
TGTGCCAGCAGCTCCCGGGACAGACTGCGAAACACCATATATTTT	CASSSRDRLRNTIYF	TRBV7-9	TRBJ1-3	TRBD1	NA
TGTGCCAGCAGCAAGGGACTAGCGGGAGCGAACACCGGGGAGCTGTTTTTT	CASSKGLAGANTGELFF	TRBV11-2	TRBJ2-2	TRBD2	NA
TGTGCCAGCGGCCGAGGGGAGACCCAGTACTTC	CASGRGETQYF	TRBV6-1	TRBJ2-5	NA	NA
TGTGCCAGCAGCAAAATACCGGGACAGGGGCAGAGCGGGGAGCTGTTTTTT	CASSKIPGQGQSGELFF	TRBV7-6	TRBJ2-2	TRBD1	once
TGTGCCAGCAGCTTTATCGGAGGTAACACCATATATTTT	CASSFIGGNTIYF	TRBV5-4	TRBJ1-3	NA	NA
TGTGCCAGTAGTTCCAGGGGGGAGAGTCAGCCCCAGCATTTT	CASSSRGESQPQHF	TRBV19	TRBJ1-5	TRBD1	NA
TGTGCCAGCAGCCTACCGAGAGTCCAAGAGACCCAGTACTTC	CASSLPRVQETQYF	TRBV25-1	TRBJ2-5	NA	NA
TGTGCCAGCACGGCCGGCCTTGGGGATACGCAGTATTTT	CASTAGLGDTQYF	TRBV9	TRBJ2-3	NA	once
TGTGCCAGCACCCCCGGGACAGTTCCCTACGAGCAGTACTTC	CASTPGTVPYEQYF	TRBV2	TRBJ2-7	TRBD1	NA
TGTGCCAGCAGCTACGTCGGACAGGGTCCCACTGAAGCTTTCTTT	CASSYVGQGPTEAFF	TRBV7-9	TRBJ1-1	TRBD1	once
TGTGCCAGCAGTATGGACGGTCGAGAGACCCAGTACTTC	CASSMDGRETQYF	TRBV28	TRBJ2-5	NA	NA
TGTGCCAGCAGCGTGGGGGACAATAAAAAGGGAGAGACCCAGTACTTC	CASSVGDNKKGETQYF	TRBV9	TRBJ2-5	NA	NA
TGCAGCGCTGACAGGAGGGAGACCCAGTACTTC	CSADRRETQYF	TRBV20-1	TRBJ2-5	NA	NA
TGTGCCAGCAGCCTACGCGCAGGGAGCACTGAAGCTTTCTTT	CASSLRAGSTEAFF	TRBV9	TRBJ1-1	NA	once
TGCAGCGTTGGGGCGAGTGGGGTATCTCACACCTTC	CSVGASGVSHTF	TRBV29-1	TRBJ1-2	NA	NA
TGTGCCAGCAGCCACAGGGAGGGTGTAGATGAAGCTTTCTTT	CASSHREGVDEAFF	TRBV7-9	TRBJ1-1	NA	NA
TGTGCCAGCAGCTCACATGAAGAGACCCAGTACTTC	CASSSHEETQYF	TRBV5-4	TRBJ2-5	NA	NA
TGTGCCAGCAGCCACTTAGACCCCACAGATACGCAGTATTTT	CASSHLDPTDTQYF	TRBV4-2	TRBJ2-3	NA	NA
TGTGCCTGGCTCGTGGGGACTAACTATGGCTACACCTTC	CAWLVGTNYGYTF	TRBV30	TRBJ1-2	NA	NA
TGTGCCAGCAGTCAGCCCGGGACACATGTCCGGGGGACCCAGTACTTC	CASSQPGTHVRGTQYF	TRBV28	TRBJ2-5	NA	once
TGTGCCAGCAGCTTCCGACACAACACCGGGGAGCTGTTTTTT	CASSFRHNTGELFF	TRBV6-5	TRBJ2-2	NA	NA
TGTGCCAGCAGCGACCTATCGGGGACCGAAGCTTTCTTT	CASSDLSGTEAFF	TRBV14	TRBJ1-1	NA	NA